This record looks at one T cell receptor beta chain sequence and its context. No antigen is known for it. Addition of UMIs with a 6-nucleotide sample barcode was achieved by template switching. PCR of TCRalpha and TCRbeta cDNA was nested, with two rounds of around 15 and 9 cycles. Reprocessing the 5' RACE reads, TCRdb reports a single entry for every CDR3 protein and omits DNA. This sample lists approximately 150,000 distinct CDR3 sequences; its ten largest clones have 2% to 3%. This specimen comes from a study of monozygotic twins with inflammatory bowel disease. Points from the study as a whole: Repertoire similarity did not differ between concordant and discordant twins, possibly owing to limited power. Researchers report that IBD patients shared fewer clonotypes with others than healthy twins, especially amid disease activity.

CDR3 length equals 15 residues. CDR1 KGHSH and CDR2 LQKENI come from the germline V gene. The V and J genes are TRBV18 and TRBJ1-5. The sequenced sample consisted of blood. This receptor was obtained from a human donor with ulcerative colitis or Crohn's disease, or a healthy co-twin of an affected twin (not recorded which). This CDR3 reads CASSPEGGSNQPQHF.